This TCR beta chain stems from a study of T cells after posttransplantation cyclophosphamide. General study results and limits: Skin or GI-infiltrating T cells shared few TRB sequences with blood. Recipient CMV seropositivity and CMV reactivation strongly tracked TRB clonality. Later post-transplant blood repertoires were often dominated by donor CD8+ memory clones.

A marrow graft followed busulfan-fludarabine conditioning, with cyclophosphamide on days +3 and +4. V was shortened by 5 bases and J by 4 bases, with 14 bases between the two germline ends. The CDR3 length is 14 residues. Germline CDR1 and CDR2: SGHAT and FQNNGV. Only in-frame clones appear in the TCRdb table, and some are missing; sequencing was by immunoSEQ multiplex PCR. The sample shows approximately 39,000 clones, around 80% of them seen only once. In regard to this clone: What it recognizes is unknown.

The sample in question was CD4+ T cells sorted from blood, obtained about 1,900 days after a stem cell transplant with posttransplant cyclophosphamide. This receptor was obtained from a female patient in her forties or fifties who received an allogeneic stem cell transplant from a related donor, was CMV-positive, and had no GVHD. The T cells may partly be graft donor cells. This chain links TRBV11-2 with TRBJ1-2; D remains ambiguous. CDR3 region: CASSLTGIAYGYTF. The CDR3 coding sequence is TGTGCCAGCAGCCTTACGGGGATCGCCTATGGCTACACCTTC.